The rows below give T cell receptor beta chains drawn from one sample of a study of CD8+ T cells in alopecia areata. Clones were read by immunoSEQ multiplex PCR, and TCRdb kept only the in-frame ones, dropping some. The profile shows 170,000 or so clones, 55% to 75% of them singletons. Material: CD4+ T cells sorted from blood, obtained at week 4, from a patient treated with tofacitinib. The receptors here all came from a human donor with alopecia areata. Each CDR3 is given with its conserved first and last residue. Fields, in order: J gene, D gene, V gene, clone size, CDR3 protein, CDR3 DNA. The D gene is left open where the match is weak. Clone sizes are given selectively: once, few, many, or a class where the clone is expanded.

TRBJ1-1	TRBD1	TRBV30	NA	CALQGAAFVTFF	TGTGCCCTCCAGGGGGCCGCTTTTGTAACTTTCTTT
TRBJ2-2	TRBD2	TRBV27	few	CASSDETSGENTGELFF	TGTGCCAGCAGTGACGAGACTAGCGGGGAAAACACCGGGGAGCTGTTTTTT
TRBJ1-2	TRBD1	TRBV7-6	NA	CASSSGTGSGYGYTF	TGTGCCAGCAGCTCCGGGACAGGATCTGGCTATGGCTACACCTTC
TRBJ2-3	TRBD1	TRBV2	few	CASTRGPTDTQYF	TGTGCCAGCACCAGGGGGCCCACAGATACGCAGTATTTT
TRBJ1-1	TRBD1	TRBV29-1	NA	CSVDGTVKHTEAFF	TGCAGCGTTGATGGGACAGTGAAACACACTGAAGCTTTCTTT
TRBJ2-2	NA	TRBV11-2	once	CASSLQQANTGELFF	TGTGCCAGCAGCTTACAGCAAGCGAACACCGGGGAGCTGTTTTTT
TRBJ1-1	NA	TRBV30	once	CACLRSFNTEAFF	TGTGCCTGCCTACGGAGTTTCAACACTGAAGCTTTCTTT
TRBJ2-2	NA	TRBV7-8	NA	CASSLARGELFF	TGTGCCAGCAGCTTAGCCCGGGGGGAGCTGTTTTTT
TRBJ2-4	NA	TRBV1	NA	CTSSLGTVTNIQYF	TGCACCAGCAGCCTGGGGACAGTTACAAACATTCAGTACTTC
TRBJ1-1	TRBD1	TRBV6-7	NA	CASSYPGQANTEAFF	TGTGCCAGCAGTTACCCGGGACAGGCGAACACTGAAGCTTTCTTT
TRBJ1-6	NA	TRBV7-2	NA	CASSFGWARYNSPLHF	TGTGCCAGCAGCTTCGGGTGGGCCCGCTATAATTCACCCCTCCACTTT
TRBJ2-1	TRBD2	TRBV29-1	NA	CSAKRGGLRDEQFF	TGCAGCGCTAAGCGGGGGGGCCTGAGAGATGAGCAGTTCTTC
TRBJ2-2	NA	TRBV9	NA	CASSGHDGIGELFF	TGTGCCAGCAGCGGACACGACGGGATCGGGGAGCTGTTTTTT
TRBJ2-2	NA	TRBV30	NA	CAWSVLREVGELFF	TGTGCCTGGAGTGTATTGAGGGAAGTAGGAGAGCTGTTTTTT
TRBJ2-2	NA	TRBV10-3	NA	CAIRQTNTGELFF	TGTGCCATCCGGCAGACCAACACCGGGGAGCTGTTTTTT
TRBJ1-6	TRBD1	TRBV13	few	CASSSDRVTPLHF	TGTGCCAGCAGCTCAGACAGGGTGACACCCCTCCACTTT
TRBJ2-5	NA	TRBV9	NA	CASSVDPGSLETQYF	TGTGCCAGCAGCGTAGATCCAGGGAGTTTGGAGACCCAGTACTTC
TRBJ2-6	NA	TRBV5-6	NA	CASSLGVSGANVLTF	TGTGCCAGCAGCTTAGGGGTATCCGGGGCCAACGTCCTGACTTTC
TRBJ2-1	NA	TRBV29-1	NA	CSVEDLGAYNEQFF	TGCAGCGTTGAAGATCTTGGAGCCTACAATGAGCAGTTCTTC
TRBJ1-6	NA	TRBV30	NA	CAWSVGSRAGTYNSPLHF	TGTGCCTGGAGTGTCGGATCCAGGGCGGGTACCTATAATTCACCCCTCCACTTT
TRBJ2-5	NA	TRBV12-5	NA	CASAPFESSGTQYF	TGTGCTAGTGCCCCGTTCGAGTCATCGGGGACCCAGTACTTC
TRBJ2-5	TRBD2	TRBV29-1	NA	CSVGLLVIAGGETQYF	TGCAGCGTTGGGTTGCTTGTAATAGCGGGTGGGGAGACCCAGTACTTC
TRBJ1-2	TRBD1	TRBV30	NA	CAWSVHRDREHGYTF	TGTGCCTGGAGTGTACATCGGGACAGGGAGCACGGCTACACCTTC
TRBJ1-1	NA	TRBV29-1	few	CSVAQASSTEAFF	TGCAGCGTAGCACAGGCGTCCAGCACTGAAGCTTTCTTT
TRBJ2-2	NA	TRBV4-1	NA	CASSQTTFQGGGTGELFF	TGCGCCAGCAGCCAAACCACCTTCCAGGGGGGAGGCACCGGGGAGCTGTTTTTT
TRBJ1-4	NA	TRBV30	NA	CAWSPHSKEKLFF	TGTGCCTGGAGTCCCCACAGTAAGGAAAAACTGTTTTTT
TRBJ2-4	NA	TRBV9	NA	CASSVDPPQGAKNIQYF	TGTGCCAGCAGCGTAGACCCCCCTCAGGGGGCCAAAAACATTCAGTACTTC
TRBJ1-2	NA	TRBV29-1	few	CSVEYGNGYTF	TGCAGCGTGGAATATGGGAATGGCTACACCTTC
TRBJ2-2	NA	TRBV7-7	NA	CASSSGTYTGELFF	TGTGCTAGCAGTTCCGGGACCTACACCGGGGAGCTGTTTTTT
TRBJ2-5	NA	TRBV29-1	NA	CSVERGRGQETQYF	TGCAGCGTTGAAAGGGGTAGGGGACAAGAGACCCAGTACTTC
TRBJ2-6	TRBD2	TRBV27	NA	CASSPHLPGLAGGPGANVLTF	TGTGCCAGCAGTCCCCACTTACCGGGACTAGCGGGGGGACCTGGGGCCAACGTCCTGACTTTC
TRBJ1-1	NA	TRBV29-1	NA	CSVIHSNTEAFF	TGCAGCGTCATACACTCGAACACTGAAGCTTTCTTT
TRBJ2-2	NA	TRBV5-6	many	CASSLGWNTGELFF	TGTGCCAGCAGCTTGGGGTGGAACACCGGGGAGCTGTTTTTT
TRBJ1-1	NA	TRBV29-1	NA	CSVAVGIEAFF	TGCAGCGTTGCTGTAGGGATTGAAGCTTTCTTT
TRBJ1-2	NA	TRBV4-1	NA	CASSQQRTRGDYGYTF	TGCGCCAGCAGCCAGCAACGGACAAGGGGAGACTATGGCTACACCTTC
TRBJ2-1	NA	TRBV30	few	CAWSTNSASYNEQFF	TGTGCCTGGAGTACGAACTCAGCCTCCTACAATGAGCAGTTCTTC
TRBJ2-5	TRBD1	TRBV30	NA	CARAPPGTGGWETQYF	TGTGCCCGCGCCCCCCCGGGGACAGGGGGATGGGAGACCCAGTACTTC
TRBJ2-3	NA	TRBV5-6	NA	CASSLPPRSGDTQYF	TGTGCCAGCAGCTTGCCCCCTAGATCAGGGGATACGCAGTATTTT
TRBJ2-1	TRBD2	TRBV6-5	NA	CASRTSGGAREQFF	TGTGCCAGCAGGACTAGCGGGGGGGCCAGGGAGCAGTTCTTC
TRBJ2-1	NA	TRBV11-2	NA	CASSFLDLTVDNEQFF	TGTGCCAGCAGCTTTCTGGACTTAACCGTAGACAATGAGCAGTTCTTC
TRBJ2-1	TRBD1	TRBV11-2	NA	CASSLGQGARNEQFF	TGTGCCAGCAGCTTAGGACAGGGAGCACGGAATGAGCAGTTCTTC
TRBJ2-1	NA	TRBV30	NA	CAWMRTVPGAEQFF	TGTGCCTGGATGAGGACAGTCCCGGGGGCGGAGCAGTTCTTC
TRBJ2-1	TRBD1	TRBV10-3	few	CAISESDRAEQFF	TGTGCCATCAGTGAATCCGACAGGGCTGAGCAGTTCTTC
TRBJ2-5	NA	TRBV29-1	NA	CSVAQTSLGETQYF	TGCAGCGTAGCTCAGACTAGTCTCGGGGAGACCCAGTACTTC
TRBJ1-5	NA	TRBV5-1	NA	CASSYDRNQPQHF	TGCGCCAGCAGCTACGACAGAAATCAGCCCCAGCATTTT
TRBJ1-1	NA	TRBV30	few	CAWRMMGLTEAFF	TGTGCCTGGAGGATGATGGGGTTGACTGAAGCTTTCTTT
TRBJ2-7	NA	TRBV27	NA	CASSLGATSYEQYF	TGTGCCAGCAGTTTAGGTGCAACCTCCTACGAGCAGTACTTC
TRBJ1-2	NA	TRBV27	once	CASSPRTDIYGYTF	TGTGCCAGCAGTCCTAGGACAGATATTTATGGCTACACCTTC